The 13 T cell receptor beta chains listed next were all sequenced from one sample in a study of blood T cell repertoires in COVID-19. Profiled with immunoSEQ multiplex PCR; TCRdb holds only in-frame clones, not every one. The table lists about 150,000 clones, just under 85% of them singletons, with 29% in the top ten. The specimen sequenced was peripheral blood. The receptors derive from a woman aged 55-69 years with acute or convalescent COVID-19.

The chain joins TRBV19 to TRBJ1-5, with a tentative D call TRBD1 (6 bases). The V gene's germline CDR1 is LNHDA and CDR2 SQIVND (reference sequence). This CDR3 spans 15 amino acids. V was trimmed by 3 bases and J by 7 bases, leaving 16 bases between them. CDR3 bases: TGTGCCAGTAGTATTAGGGGGGGCTCGGAACAGCCCCAGCATTTT. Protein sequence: CASSIRGGSEQPQHF.

The CDR3 DNA follows: TGTGCCACCAGCAGAGAAGTGGCTAGCTTGGGGAATGAGCAGTTCTTC. Translation: CATSREVASLGNEQFF. The rearrangement joins TRBV15 to TRBJ2-1, with a tentative D call TRBD2 (5 bases). V was shortened by 0 bases and J by 7 bases, with 16 bases between the two germline ends. The CDR3 length is 16 residues. Germline V CDR1 and CDR2: LNHNV, YYDKDF (reference sequence).

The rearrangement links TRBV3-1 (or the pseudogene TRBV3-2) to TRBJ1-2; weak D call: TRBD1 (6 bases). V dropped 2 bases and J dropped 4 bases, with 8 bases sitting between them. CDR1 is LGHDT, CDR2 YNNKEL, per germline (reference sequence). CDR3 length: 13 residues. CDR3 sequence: CASSQKGGYGYTF. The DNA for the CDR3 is TGTGCCAGCAGCCAAAAAGGGGGCTATGGCTACACCTTC.

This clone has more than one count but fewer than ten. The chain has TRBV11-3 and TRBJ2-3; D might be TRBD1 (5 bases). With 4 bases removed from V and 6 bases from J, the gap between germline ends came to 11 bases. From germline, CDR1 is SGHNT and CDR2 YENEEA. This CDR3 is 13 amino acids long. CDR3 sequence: CASSSTGADTQYF. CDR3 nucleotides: TGTGCCAGCAGCTCAACTGGGGCGGATACGCAGTATTTT.

CDR3 nucleotides: TGTGCCAGCAGCTCCCCCACAGGAAATAATTCACCCCTCCACTTT. Amino acids: CASSSPTGNNSPLHF. The V and J genes are TRBV3-1 (or the pseudogene TRBV3-2) and TRBJ1-6; D perhaps matches TRBD1 (5 bases). The CDR3 runs to 15 residues. Germline assignment: CDR1 LGHDT and CDR2 YNNKEL (reference sequence). The V and J ends lost 5 bases and 5 bases respectively, with 13 bases between them.

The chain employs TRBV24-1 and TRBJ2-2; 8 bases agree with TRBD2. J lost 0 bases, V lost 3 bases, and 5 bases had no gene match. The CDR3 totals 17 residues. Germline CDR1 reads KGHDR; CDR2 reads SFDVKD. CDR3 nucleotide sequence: TGTGCCACCAGTGATCCCCGTAGCGGGACGAACACCGGGGAGCTGTTTTTT. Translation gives CATSDPRSGTNTGELFF.

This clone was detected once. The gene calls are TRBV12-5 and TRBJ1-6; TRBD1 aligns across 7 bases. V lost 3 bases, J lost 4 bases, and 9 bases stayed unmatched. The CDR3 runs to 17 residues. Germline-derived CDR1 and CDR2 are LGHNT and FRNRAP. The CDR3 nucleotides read TGTGCTAGTGGTTTAGAAGGACAGGTCCTTTATAATTCACCCCTCCACTTT. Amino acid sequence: CASGLEGQVLYNSPLHF.

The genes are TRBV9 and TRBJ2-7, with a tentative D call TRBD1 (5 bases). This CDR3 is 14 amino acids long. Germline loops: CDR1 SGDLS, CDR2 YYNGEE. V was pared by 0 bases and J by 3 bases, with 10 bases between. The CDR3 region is CASSVAGLGYEQYF. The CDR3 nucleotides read TGTGCCAGCAGCGTAGCAGGGCTGGGCTACGAGCAGTACTTC. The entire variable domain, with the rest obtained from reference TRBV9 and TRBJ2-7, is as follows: DSGVTQTPKHLITATGQRVTLRCSPRSGDLSVYWYQQSLDQGLQFLIQYYNGEERAKGNILERFSAQQFPDLHSELNLSSLELGDSALYFCASSVAGLGYEQYFGPGTRLTVT.

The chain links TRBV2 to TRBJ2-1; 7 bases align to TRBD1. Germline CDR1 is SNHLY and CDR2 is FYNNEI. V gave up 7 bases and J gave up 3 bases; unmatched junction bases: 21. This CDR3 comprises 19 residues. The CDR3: CASTQSKDRTNHDYNEQFF. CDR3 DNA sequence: TGTGCCAGCACCCAATCCAAGGACAGGACGAACCACGACTACAATGAGCAGTTCTTC.

The CDR3, as DNA: TGTGCCAGCAGCGCTGGGACAGGGGTGGCCTATGGCTACACCTTC. Translation gives CASSAGTGVAYGYTF. The chain joins TRBV5-4 to TRBJ1-2, with 10 bases lining up with TRBD1. The CDR3 is 15 amino acids. J was trimmed by 4 bases and V by 4 bases; bases with no gene match: 7. Germline values: CDR1 SGHNT, CDR2 YYREEE (reference sequence).

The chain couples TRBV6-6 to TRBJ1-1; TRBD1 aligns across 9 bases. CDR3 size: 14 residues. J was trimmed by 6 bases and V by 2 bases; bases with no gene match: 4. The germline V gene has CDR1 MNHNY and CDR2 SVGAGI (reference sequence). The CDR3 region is CASSYRQGVAEAFF. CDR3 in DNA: TGTGCCAGCAGTTACAGACAGGGGGTGGCTGAAGCTTTCTTT.

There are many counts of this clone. CDR3 DNA sequence: TGTGCCAGCAGCTTTACTAGCTACGAGCAGTACTTC. Residues: CASSFTSYEQYF. The rearrangement uses TRBV5-6 and TRBJ2-7; a weak D match, TRBD2 (5 bases). Germline V gives CDR1 SGHDT, CDR2 YYEEEE. This CDR3 has 12 residues. Trimming cost V 2 bases and J 3 bases, with 6 bases left between them.

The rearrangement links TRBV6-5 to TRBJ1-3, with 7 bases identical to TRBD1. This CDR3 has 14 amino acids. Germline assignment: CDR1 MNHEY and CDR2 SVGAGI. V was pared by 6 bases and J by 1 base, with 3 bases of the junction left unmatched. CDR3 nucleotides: TGTGCCAGCAGCGTACAGGGGTCTGGAAACACCATATATTTT. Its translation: CASSVQGSGNTIYF.